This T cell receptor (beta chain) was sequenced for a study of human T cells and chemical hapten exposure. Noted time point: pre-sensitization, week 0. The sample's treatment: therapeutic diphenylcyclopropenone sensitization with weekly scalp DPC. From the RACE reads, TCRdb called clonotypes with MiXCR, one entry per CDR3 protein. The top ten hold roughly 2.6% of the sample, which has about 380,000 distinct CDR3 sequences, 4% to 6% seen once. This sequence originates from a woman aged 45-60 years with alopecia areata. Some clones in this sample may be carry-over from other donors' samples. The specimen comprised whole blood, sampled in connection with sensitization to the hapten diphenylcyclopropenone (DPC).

CDR3 protein: CASSLGPDRVTEAFF. Here the CDR3 DNA reads TGTGCCAGCAGCTTAGGTCCGGACAGGGTCACTGAAGCTTTCTTT. This chain links TRBV7-8 with TRBJ1-1; TRBD1 matches at 8 bases. CDR1 SGHVS and CDR2 FQNEAQ come from the germline V gene. V shed 1 base, J shed 4 bases, and the junction held 5 bases outside the gene matches. This CDR3 has 15 residues.